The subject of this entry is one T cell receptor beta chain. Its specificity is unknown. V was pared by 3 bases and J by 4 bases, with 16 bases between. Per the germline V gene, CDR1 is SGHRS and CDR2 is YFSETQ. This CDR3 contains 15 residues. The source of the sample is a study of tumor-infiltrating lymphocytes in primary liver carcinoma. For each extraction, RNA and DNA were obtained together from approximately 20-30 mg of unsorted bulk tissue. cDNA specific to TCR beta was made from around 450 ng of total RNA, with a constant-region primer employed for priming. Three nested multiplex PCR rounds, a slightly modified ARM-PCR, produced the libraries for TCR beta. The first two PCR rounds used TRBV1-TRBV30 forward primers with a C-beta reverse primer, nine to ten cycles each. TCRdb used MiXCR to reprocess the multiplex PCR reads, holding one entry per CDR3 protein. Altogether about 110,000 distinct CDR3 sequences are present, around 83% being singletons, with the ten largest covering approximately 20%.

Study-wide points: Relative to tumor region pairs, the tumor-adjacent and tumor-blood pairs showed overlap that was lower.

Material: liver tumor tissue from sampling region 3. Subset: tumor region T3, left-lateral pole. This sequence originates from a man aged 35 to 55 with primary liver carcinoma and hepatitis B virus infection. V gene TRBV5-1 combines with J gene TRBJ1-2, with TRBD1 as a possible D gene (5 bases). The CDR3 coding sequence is TGCGCCAGCAGCTACTGCGGGGGAACGAGCTATGGCTACACCTTC. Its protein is CASSYCGGTSYGYTF.